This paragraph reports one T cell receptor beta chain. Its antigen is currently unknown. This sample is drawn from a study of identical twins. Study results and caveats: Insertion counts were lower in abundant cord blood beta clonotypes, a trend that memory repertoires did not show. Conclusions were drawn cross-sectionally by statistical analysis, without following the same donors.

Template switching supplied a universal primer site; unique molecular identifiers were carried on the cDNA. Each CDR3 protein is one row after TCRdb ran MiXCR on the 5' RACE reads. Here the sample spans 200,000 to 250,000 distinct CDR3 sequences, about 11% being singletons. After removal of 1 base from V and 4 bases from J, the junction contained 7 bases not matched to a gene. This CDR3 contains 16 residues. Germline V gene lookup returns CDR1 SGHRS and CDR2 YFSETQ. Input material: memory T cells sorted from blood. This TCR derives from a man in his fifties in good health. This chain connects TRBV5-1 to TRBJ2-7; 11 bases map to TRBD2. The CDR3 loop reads CASSLQPGTSGYEQYF. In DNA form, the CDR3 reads TGCGCCAGCAGCTTGCAACCCGGGACTAGCGGTTACGAGCAGTACTTC.